This note documents a single TCR beta chain sequence. Its antigen remains unknown. Sequenced by immunoSEQ multiplex PCR; TCRdb stores in-frame clones only, minus some. This sample has around 140,000 clones, with around 83% found just once. These data come from a study of T cell responses to AZD1222 COVID-19 vaccine. General study results and limits: Unmutated variant regions are reportedly targeted by nearly half of spike-specific TCRs.

Germline CDR1 is SGHTA and CDR2 is FQGNSA. The CDR3 contains 14 residues. The V segment lost 5 bases and the J segment 7 bases; nucleotides outside the gene matches: 5. The origin of this receptor is an adult who received the AZD1222 COVID-19 vaccine. This chain links TRBV7-2 with TRBJ2-2; 9 bases fit TRBD2. Sequencing was performed on peripheral blood, taken 28 days after the second AZD1222 dose. CDR3 sequence reads: CASSPGLASGELFF. CDR3 DNA sequence: TGTGCCAGCAGCCCCGGACTAGCGAGCGGGGAGCTGTTTTTT.